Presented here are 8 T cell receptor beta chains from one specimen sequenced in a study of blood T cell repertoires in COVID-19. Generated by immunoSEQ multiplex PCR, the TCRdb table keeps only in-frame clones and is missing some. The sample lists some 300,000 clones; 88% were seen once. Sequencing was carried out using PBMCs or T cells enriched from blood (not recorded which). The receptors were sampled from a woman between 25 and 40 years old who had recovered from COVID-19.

This chain's CDR3 is CASSESEHNQPQHF. The CDR3 region has the DNA TGCGCCAGCAGTGAGTCGGAGCATAACCAGCCCCAGCATTTT. V gene TRBV10-2 combines with J gene TRBJ1-5; D is unclear. Germline CDR1 is WSHSY and CDR2 is SAAADI. The CDR3 length is 14 residues. Trimming stripped 0 bases from V and 7 bases from J, with 10 bases between.

The CDR3 region is CASSPPNTDTQYF. Here the CDR3 DNA reads TGTGCCAGCTCACCACCCAACACAGATACGCAGTATTTT. V usage is TRBV18 and J usage is TRBJ2-3; no firm D call. Trimming took 0 bases from V and 2 from J, leaving 3 bases between them. CDR1 and CDR2 (germline): KGHSH, LQKENI. This CDR3 region has 13 residues.

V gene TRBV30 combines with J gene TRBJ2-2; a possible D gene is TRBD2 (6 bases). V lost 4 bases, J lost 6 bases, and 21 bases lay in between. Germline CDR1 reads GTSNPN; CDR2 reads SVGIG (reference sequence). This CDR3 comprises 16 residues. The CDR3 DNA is TGTGCCTGGATTTCCCGGCGGGATAGGGTGTCCGGGGAGCTGTTTTTT. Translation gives CAWISRRDRVSGELFF.

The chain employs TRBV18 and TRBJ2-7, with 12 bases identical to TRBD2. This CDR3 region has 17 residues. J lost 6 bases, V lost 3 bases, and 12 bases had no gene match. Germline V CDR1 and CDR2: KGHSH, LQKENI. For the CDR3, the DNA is TGTGCCAGCTCACCGATGAACCCCCGACTAGCGGGAGCCGAGCAGTACTTC. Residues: CASSPMNPRLAGAEQYF.

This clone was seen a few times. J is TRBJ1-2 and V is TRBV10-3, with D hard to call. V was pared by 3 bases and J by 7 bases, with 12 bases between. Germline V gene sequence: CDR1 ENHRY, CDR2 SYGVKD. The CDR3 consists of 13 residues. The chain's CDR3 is CAISERVSSGYTF. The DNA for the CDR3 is TGTGCCATCAGTGAACGAGTCTCCTCTGGCTACACCTTC.

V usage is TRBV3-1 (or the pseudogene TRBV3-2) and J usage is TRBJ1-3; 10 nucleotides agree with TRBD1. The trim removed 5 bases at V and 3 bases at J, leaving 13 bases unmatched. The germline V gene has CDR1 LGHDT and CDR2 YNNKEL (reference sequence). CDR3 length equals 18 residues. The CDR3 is CASSYRGQGVRVGNTIYF. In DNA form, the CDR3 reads TGTGCCAGCAGCTACCGAGGACAGGGGGTCAGGGTTGGAAACACCATATATTTT.

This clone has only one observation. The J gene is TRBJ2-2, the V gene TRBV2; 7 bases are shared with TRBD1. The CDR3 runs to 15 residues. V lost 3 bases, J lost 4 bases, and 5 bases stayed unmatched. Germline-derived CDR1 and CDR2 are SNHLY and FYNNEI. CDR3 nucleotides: TGTGCCAGCAGTGAGTACAGGGGCGGCACCGGGGAGCTGTTTTTT. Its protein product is CASSEYRGGTGELFF. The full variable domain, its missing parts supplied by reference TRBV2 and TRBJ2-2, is EPEVTQTPSHQVTQMGQEVILRCVPISNHLYFYWYRQILGQKVEFLVSFYNNEISEKSEIFDDQFSVERPDGSNFTLKIRSTKLEDSAMYFCASSEYRGGTGELFFGEGSRLTVL.

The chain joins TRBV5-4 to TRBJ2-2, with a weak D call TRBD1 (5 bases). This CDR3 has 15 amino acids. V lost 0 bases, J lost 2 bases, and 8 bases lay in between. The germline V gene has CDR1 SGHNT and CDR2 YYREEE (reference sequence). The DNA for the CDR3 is TGTGCCAGCAGCTTGGACTGGGGCAACACCGGGGAGCTGTTTTTT. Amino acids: CASSLDWGNTGELFF. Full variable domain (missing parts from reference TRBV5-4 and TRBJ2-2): ETGVTQSPTHLIKTRGQQVTLRCSSQSGHNTVSWYQQALGQGPQFIFQYYREEENGRGNFPPRFSGLQFPNYSSELNVNALELDDSALYLCASSLDWGNTGELFFGEGSRLTVL.